This T cell receptor beta chain was identified during a study of beta chain features in type 1 diabetes. Findings and limits, study-wide: People with Type 1 diabetes carried modestly yet significantly shorter TCRB CDR3s in all four CD4+ subsets. Possibly, sequencing cDNA over-represented cells that had high TCR expression levels.

Reverse transcribing all isolated RNA meant expressed TCRB transcripts were sequenced. Produced via immunoSEQ multiplex PCR; TCRdb's table is partial and in-frame only. Altogether about 340,000 clones are present, 13% being singletons, with the ten largest covering approximately 0.016%. This clone showed up just a few times. What it recognizes is unknown. The authors took one heparinised blood draw, averaging roughly 120 mL, from each donor. Central memory, naive, regulatory and stem cell-like memory CD4+ cells were sorted by CD45RO/CCR7/CD25/CD127/CD95/CD27. This CDR3 has 11 residues. The germline gives CDR1 SGHAT, CDR2 FQNNGV. V lost 5 bases and J lost 9, with 11 bases in between.

The sequencing input was naive CD4+ T cells from blood. V usage is TRBV11-2 and J usage is TRBJ2-7; the D is unclear. The TCR comes from a young woman with type 1 diabetes. The CDR3 spells CASSLSLGQYF. The CDR3 bases are TGTGCCAGCAGCCTTAGCCTCGGGCAGTACTTC.